This T cell receptor beta chain was observed in a study of blood T cell repertoires in COVID-19 (dated by TCRdb to about 2020). Turning to the overall study: Samples covering the acute and convalescent phases of COVID-19 were provided by collaborators in the United States, Italy and Spain. The material from the prospective study consisted of cDNA or gDNA derived from T cells, B-cell-depleted T cells, or PBMCs. Deeply sampled blood TCRbeta repertoires from subjects exposed to, actively infected with, or recovered from COVID-19 were included in the dataset. A freely available public database, intended as a resource for researchers studying the immune response to SARS-CoV-2, is where the repertoires were released. Samples came from the ongoing ImmuneRACE study (first 160 participants) plus 1,254 subjects from 6 global collaborators. A de-identified subject ID, COVID-19 status, age in years and sex were almost always included in the sample metadata. HLA class I and class II types, where available, came from metadata supplied by the sample provider rather than from assay-based typing. Study-level results and caveats: The amount of clinical and demographic metadata varied by source and participant and was provided uncurated.

Worth noting for this clone: Its binding antigen is unknown. Base quality data are lacking; no much larger clone is found one base away.

TCRbeta CDR3 regions were amplified from genomic DNA by means of the immunoSEQ Assay, a bias-controlled multiplex PCR. Processing in the source paper ran as follows. The number of nucleated cells in each sample was estimated by amplification of reference gene primers within the assay. To quantify the absolute abundance of each unique TCRbeta CDR3 rearrangement, sequence reads were collapsed and filtered. Productive Simpson clonality was computed per sample as the square root of Simpson's diversity index over productive rearrangements. As stored in TCRdb, this immuneACCESS dataset retains in-frame rearrangements with V and J assigned. A fraction of the clones does not appear; measured against another copy, unresolved V genes explain less than half of the discrepancy, and the remainder lacks a known reason. From that table come the V and J calls and clone size; the DNA was used to work out D and trimming. This sample is represented by under 200,000 clones; 88% of them were singletons. In total, the top ten clones hold 5% to 6.5% of the sample.

Each collaborating institution followed its own protocols to collect whole blood in K2EDTA tubes. Collaborator samples were shipped for TCRbeta analysis as frozen whole blood, isolated PBMCs, or DNA extracted from either sample type. Looking up the germline V gene yields CDR1 LGHNA and CDR2 YNFKEQ. Including cysteine and phenylalanine, the CDR3 has 18 amino acids. Only the CDR3 part of the read is kept: 54 bases, read in frame from the first base. Trimming removed 0 bases from V and 3 bases from J, leaving 20 bases between the germline ends. In this chain, TRBV4-2 is recombined with TRBJ1-1; possibly the D gene is TRBD1, per 5 matching bases. The TCR sequence derives from a man aged 35-49 years with active or convalescent COVID-19. The specimen was peripheral blood. The CDR3 here reads CASSQDLGLTAGHTEAFF. The sequenced DNA: TGTGCCAGCAGCCAAGATCTGGGGCTGACAGCCGGCCACACTGAAGCTTTCTTT.